A selection of T cell receptor beta chains follows, all from one sample in a study of T-cell reconstitution after alpha-beta-depleted transplantation in children. TCRdb analysed the PCR reads with MiXCR anew, one entry per CDR3 protein. Among 120,000 to 150,000 distinct CDR3 sequences, around 8.5% were seen once, and the ten largest hold over 15%. Material: PBMCs, mostly from graft donor cells, obtained 180 days after TCRalphabeta/CD19-depleted stem cell transplant. These receptors all stem from a female patient aged 2-9 years who had a stem cell transplant for congenital amegakaryocytic thrombocytopenia, so the T cells may come from the graft donor. Each CDR3 is given with its conserved first and last residue. D genes are given only for firm matches. Not every row has a clone size; where given, it reads once, few, many or a size class.

clone size: few
V gene: TRBV7-6
D gene: .
J gene: TRBJ2-3
CDR3 DNA: TGTGCCAGCAGCCGGCCCAGGGGTGGAGATACGCAGTATTTT
CDR3 protein: CASSRPRGGDTQYF

clone size: many
V gene: TRBV3-1
D gene: .
J gene: TRBJ2-1
CDR3 DNA: TGTGCCAGCAGTAAAACTCACAATGAGCAGTTCTTC
CDR3 protein: CASSKTHNEQFF

clone size: many
V gene: TRBV28
D gene: TRBD1
J gene: TRBJ1-5
CDR3 DNA: TGTGCCAGCAGTCCCGGGACAGGGGGCCGCAATCAGCCCCAGCATTTT
CDR3 protein: CASSPGTGGRNQPQHF

clone size: .
V gene: TRBV7-3
D gene: .
J gene: TRBJ2-2
CDR3 DNA: TGTGCCAGCAGCTTAATGGTCTCACCGTTGAGGACCGGGGAGCTGTTTTTT
CDR3 protein: CASSLMVSPLRTGELFF

clone size: many
V gene: TRBV11-1
D gene: .
J gene: TRBJ2-2
CDR3 DNA: TGTGCCAGCAGCTTCACTTCGTTCGCGAACACCGGGGAGCTGTTTTTT
CDR3 protein: CASSFTSFANTGELFF

clone size: .
V gene: TRBV29-1
D gene: TRBD2
J gene: TRBJ2-1
CDR3 DNA: TGCAGCGCCGAATCGGGTGAGGCGGGAGAAGAGCAGTTCTTC
CDR3 protein: CSAESGEAGEEQFF

clone size: many
V gene: TRBV20-1
D gene: .
J gene: TRBJ2-1
CDR3 DNA: TGCAGTGCCGGCGGTCAGAGCTCCTACAATGAGCAGTTCTTC
CDR3 protein: CSAGGQSSYNEQFF

clone size: many
V gene: TRBV5-1
D gene: .
J gene: TRBJ2-5
CDR3 DNA: TGCGCCAGCAGCTTGATCGCCTCAGAGACCCAGTACTTC
CDR3 protein: CASSLIASETQYF

clone size: once
V gene: TRBV4-1
D gene: TRBD1
J gene: TRBJ1-1
CDR3 DNA: TGCGCCAGCATCCAAGAAGACAGGGGGCGGAGGACTGAAGCTTTCTTT
CDR3 protein: CASIQEDRGRRTEAFF

clone size: many
V gene: TRBV7-9
D gene: .
J gene: TRBJ1-5
CDR3 DNA: TGTGCCAGCAGCTTACACGGGCTCGGGCCCCAGCATTTT
CDR3 protein: CASSLHGLGPQHF

clone size: few
V gene: TRBV4-1
D gene: TRBD1
J gene: TRBJ1-1
CDR3 DNA: TGCGCCAGCAGCCCCAGGACAGGGGGTCTTGAAGCTTTCTTT
CDR3 protein: CASSPRTGGLEAFF

clone size: many
V gene: TRBV28
D gene: .
J gene: TRBJ2-3
CDR3 DNA: TGTGCCAGCAGTGCCCCCCAGGGGGGAGATACGCAGTATTTT
CDR3 protein: CASSAPQGGDTQYF

clone size: many
V gene: TRBV28
D gene: .
J gene: TRBJ2-1
CDR3 DNA: TGTGCCAGCAGTTTAGGAGGGGGGACGGGCGATGAGCAGTTCTTC
CDR3 protein: CASSLGGGTGDEQFF

clone size: many
V gene: TRBV7-2
D gene: .
J gene: TRBJ2-1
CDR3 DNA: TGTGCCAGCAGCTTAACGGGTGAGCAGTTCTTC
CDR3 protein: CASSLTGEQFF

clone size: few
V gene: TRBV4-2
D gene: TRBD1
J gene: TRBJ2-7
CDR3 DNA: TGTGCCAGCAGCCGAGACGGACAGGGTCTCTCCTACGAGCAGTACTTC
CDR3 protein: CASSRDGQGLSYEQYF

clone size: .
V gene: TRBV28
D gene: TRBD2
J gene: TRBJ2-7
CDR3 DNA: TGTGCCAGCAGTTTTTTACTAGCGGGGACCTACGAGCAGTACTTC
CDR3 protein: CASSFLLAGTYEQYF

clone size: many
V gene: TRBV7-8
D gene: TRBD2
J gene: TRBJ2-1
CDR3 DNA: TGTGCCAGCAGCCCCTCGGCGGGAGTCTACAATGAGCAGTTCTTC
CDR3 protein: CASSPSAGVYNEQFF

clone size: few
V gene: TRBV9
D gene: TRBD2
J gene: TRBJ2-1
CDR3 DNA: TGTGCCAGCAGCCCCCCCCTAGCGGCAAATGAGCAGTTCTTC
CDR3 protein: CASSPPLAANEQFF

clone size: many
V gene: TRBV7-2
D gene: .
J gene: TRBJ2-5
CDR3 DNA: TGTGCCAGCAGCTTATACAGAGAGACCCAGTACTTC
CDR3 protein: CASSLYRETQYF

clone size: .
V gene: TRBV12-3/TRBV12-4
D gene: .
J gene: TRBJ1-2
CDR3 DNA: TGTGCCAGCAGTTTGATCGGCTACTATGGCTACACCTTC
CDR3 protein: CASSLIGYYGYTF